This T cell receptor (beta chain) was found in a study of shared clonotypes between healthy human individuals. This clone was seen once. V was pared by 6 bases and J by 1 base, with 13 bases between. The CDR3 contains 14 residues. The germline CDR1 and CDR2 sequences are SGHRS and YFSETQ. The assay was run at deep level. TCRdb's table, derived via immunoSEQ multiplex PCR, lists solely in-frame clones and lacks some. The data show roughly 2,300,000 clones, approximately 90% seen once. This chain joins TRBV5-1 and TRBJ1-2; weak D call: TRBD1 (6 bases). Sequencing used naive CD4+ T cells from PBMCs. As to subset: CD45RA+ positively selected. This TCR derives from a man younger than 35 in good health. Some clones in this sample may be carry-over from other donors' samples. The CDR3, as DNA: TGCGCCAGCACCCCGTTGGGACATAACTATGGCTACACCTTC. This sequence encodes CASTPLGHNYGYTF. The complete variable domain, with remaining parts taken from reference TRBV5-1 and TRBJ1-2, reads KAGVTQTPRYLIKTRGQQVTLSCSPISGHRSVSWYQQTPGQGLQFLFEYFSETQRNKGNFPGRFSGRQFSNSRSEMNVSTLELGDSALYLCASTPLGHNYGYTFGSGTRLTVV.